Listed below are T cell receptor beta chains from one sample, sequenced in a study of T-cell memory formation after mild COVID-19. TCRdb recomputed calls from the 5' RACE reads with MiXCR, one row per CDR3 protein. The sample includes roughly 620,000 distinct CDR3 sequences, approximately 18% of them seen just once. The sequencing sample was made of PBMCs or a T cell subset sorted from them (not recorded which). Source of these receptors: an adult woman who had mild COVID-19 (a few samples of this study predate the infection). Cell type and time point are not known. CDR3s include the opening cysteine and the closing phenylalanine or tryptophan. The D gene is left open where the match is weak. The size of a clone is reported for some rows only, either as once, few or many, or as a class for expanded clones.

clone_size	v_call	j_call	d_call	cdr3_aa	cdr3_nt
NA	TRBV9	TRBJ2-5	NA	CASSPMAGILQETQYF	TGTGCCAGCAGCCCGATGGCAGGGATCCTTCAAGAGACCCAGTACTTC
NA	TRBV30	TRBJ1-1	TRBD1	CALRGQGNTEAFF	TGTGCCCTTCGAGGACAGGGGAACACTGAAGCTTTCTTT
many	TRBV7-3	TRBJ2-3	NA	CASSPLPGASTDTQYF	TGTGCCAGCAGCCCTCTTCCTGGTGCGTCCACAGATACGCAGTATTTT
many	TRBV7-7	TRBJ2-7	TRBD2	CASSSGLAGEKYF	TGTGCTAGCAGCTCCGGACTAGCGGGAGAAAAGTACTTC
few	TRBV4-2	TRBJ1-2	NA	CASSQAVESSNYGYTF	TGTGCCAGCAGCCAAGCGGTTGAAAGTTCTAACTATGGCTACACCTTC
NA	TRBV24-1	TRBJ2-1	NA	CATSAELVTSSYNEQFF	TGTGCCACCAGTGCCGAACTAGTGACTAGTTCCTACAATGAGCAGTTCTTC
few	TRBV7-3	TRBJ2-1	NA	CASSSDRSGQFF	TGTGCCAGCAGCTCAGACAGAAGTGGGCAGTTCTTC
few	TRBV7-6	TRBJ2-1	NA	CASSLAPWEQFF	TGTGCCAGCAGCTTAGCCCCATGGGAGCAATTCTTC
NA	TRBV5-6	TRBJ2-7	NA	CASSNRDKSYEQYF	TGTGCCAGCAGCAACCGGGACAAGTCCTACGAGCAGTACTTC
few	TRBV29-1	TRBJ1-4	NA	CSVESGPRTNEKLFF	TGCAGCGTTGAATCGGGCCCAAGGACTAATGAAAAACTGTTTTTT
NA	TRBV10-3	TRBJ2-1	NA	CAIGFNNEQFF	TGTGCCATCGGTTTTAACAATGAGCAGTTCTTC
few	TRBV11-2	TRBJ2-1	NA	CASSNIRDLEQFF	TGTGCCAGCAGTAATATCAGGGATCTTGAGCAGTTCTTC
few	TRBV12-3/TRBV12-4	TRBJ2-2	NA	CASSLPNLMAGELFF	TGTGCCAGCAGTCTGCCCAACCTGATGGCCGGGGAGCTGTTTTTT
NA	TRBV7-2	TRBJ2-7	NA	CASSQSLTSSYEQYF	TGTGCCAGCAGCCAGAGCCTCACTAGCTCCTACGAGCAGTACTTC
NA	TRBV20-1	TRBJ2-3	NA	CSARSRTSTPTTSTDTQYF	TGCAGTGCTAGATCTAGGACTTCAACTCCTACTACTAGCACAGATACGCAGTATTTT
NA	TRBV7-9	TRBJ2-2	NA	CASSLRDTGGELFF	TGTGCCAGCAGCTTGAGGGACACGGGCGGGGAGCTGTTTTTT
NA	TRBV11-3	TRBJ2-3	TRBD2	CASSALAGAFPDTQYF	TGTGCCAGCAGCGCTCTAGCGGGAGCCTTCCCAGATACGCAGTATTTT
NA	TRBV7-2	TRBJ1-5	NA	CASSFGGMSNQPQHF	TGTGCCAGCAGCTTCGGGGGGATGAGCAATCAGCCCCAGCATTTT
NA	TRBV7-6	TRBJ1-2	NA	CASSLQMAGGYTF	TGTGCCAGCAGCTTACAGATGGCCGGCGGCTACACCTTC
NA	TRBV30	TRBJ2-7	NA	CAWSVLKEGQYF	TGTGCCTGGAGTGTATTAAAGGAGGGACAGTACTTC
few	TRBV24-1	TRBJ2-1	NA	CATSDYRVSSYNEQFF	TGTGCCACCAGTGATTACAGGGTCTCGTCCTACAATGAGCAGTTCTTC
few	TRBV20-1	TRBJ2-7	NA	CSARVNGGSYEQYF	TGCAGTGCTAGAGTAAATGGAGGGTCCTACGAGCAGTACTTC
few	TRBV4-3	TRBJ1-2	NA	CASSQVSGHLDYGYTF	TGCGCCAGCAGCCAAGTATCGGGACATCTTGACTATGGCTACACCTTC
few	TRBV9	TRBJ2-3	NA	CASSVVQGGTDTQYF	TGTGCCAGCAGCGTAGTCCAGGGAGGCACAGATACGCAGTATTTT
few	TRBV10-3	TRBJ2-2	NA	CAISEPGDSANTGELFF	TGTGCCATCAGTGAACCCGGGGATAGCGCGAACACCGGGGAGCTGTTTTTT
few	TRBV6-6	TRBJ1-4	NA	CASSPQGFSEKLFF	TGTGCCAGCAGCCCCCAGGGGTTTAGTGAAAAACTGTTTTTT
NA	TRBV7-3	TRBJ1-1	TRBD1	CASSFATGGITEAFF	TGTGCCAGCAGCTTTGCTACAGGGGGCATCACTGAAGCTTTCTTT
NA	TRBV9	TRBJ2-3	TRBD2	CASSVATSGGANTQYF	TGTGCCAGCAGCGTAGCGACTAGCGGGGGGGCAAATACGCAGTATTTT
few	TRBV6-1	TRBJ1-6	NA	CASSAASSGSPLHF	TGTGCCAGCAGTGCCGCCAGCTCCGGCTCACCCCTCCACTTT
few	TRBV20-1	TRBJ2-3	TRBD2	CSARFASGRADTQYF	TGCAGTGCTAGGTTCGCTAGCGGGAGGGCAGATACGCAGTATTTT
few	TRBV9	TRBJ1-1	NA	CASSREFGATEAFF	TGTGCCAGCAGCCGCGAATTTGGGGCCACTGAAGCTTTCTTT
few	TRBV6-2/TRBV6-3	TRBJ1-2	NA	CASQGRDYGYTF	TGTGCCAGCCAGGGCCGTGACTATGGCTACACCTTC
few	TRBV5-5	TRBJ2-7	NA	CASTMDPGVGYEQYF	TGTGCCAGCACCATGGACCCAGGGGTGGGGTACGAGCAGTACTTC
NA	TRBV3-1	TRBJ2-7	TRBD2	CASSQAAGGLEQYF	TGTGCCAGCAGCCAAGCCGCGGGGGGGCTCGAGCAGTACTTC
NA	TRBV7-8	TRBJ2-5	NA	CASSLSVSPGETQYF	TGTGCCAGCAGCTTGAGTGTGAGTCCGGGAGAGACCCAGTACTTC
NA	TRBV15	TRBJ2-3	TRBD1	CATSTTGAGDTQYF	TGTGCCACCAGCACGACAGGGGCCGGAGATACGCAGTATTTT
few	TRBV3-1	TRBJ1-1	TRBD1	CASSPIFLKDRRNTEAFF	TGTGCCAGCAGCCCGATCTTCCTTAAGGACAGGAGGAACACTGAAGCTTTCTTT
NA	TRBV30	TRBJ2-1	TRBD2	CAWRLAGGLEQFF	TGTGCCTGGAGGCTAGCGGGAGGTCTTGAGCAGTTCTTC
NA	TRBV11-3	TRBJ2-7	TRBD2	CASSSGLAHYEQYF	TGTGCCAGCAGCTCGGGACTAGCGCACTACGAGCAGTACTTC
few	TRBV2	TRBJ1-5	NA	CASRGNQPQHF	TGTGCCAGTAGGGGCAATCAGCCCCAGCATTTT
many	TRBV30	TRBJ1-5	NA	CAWEEQGGQPQHF	TGTGCCTGGGAGGAACAAGGGGGTCAGCCCCAGCATTTT
few	TRBV24-1	TRBJ1-2	TRBD1	CATRGQGSYGYTF	TGTGCCACCAGGGGACAGGGGAGCTATGGCTACACCTTC
many	TRBV10-3	TRBJ1-5	NA	CAIGQKNQPQHF	TGTGCCATCGGACAGAAAAATCAGCCCCAGCATTTT
NA	TRBV12-3/TRBV12-4	TRBJ2-1	NA	CASSSGRVKNEQFF	TGTGCCAGCAGCTCAGGGCGGGTTAAGAATGAGCAGTTCTTC
few	TRBV9	TRBJ1-6	NA	CASSPIGGANSPLHF	TGTGCCAGCAGCCCCATAGGTGGCGCGAATTCACCCCTCCACTTT
NA	TRBV24-1	TRBJ1-1	TRBD1	CATRADRGRDTEAFF	TGTGCCACCAGAGCCGACAGGGGAAGAGACACTGAAGCTTTCTTT